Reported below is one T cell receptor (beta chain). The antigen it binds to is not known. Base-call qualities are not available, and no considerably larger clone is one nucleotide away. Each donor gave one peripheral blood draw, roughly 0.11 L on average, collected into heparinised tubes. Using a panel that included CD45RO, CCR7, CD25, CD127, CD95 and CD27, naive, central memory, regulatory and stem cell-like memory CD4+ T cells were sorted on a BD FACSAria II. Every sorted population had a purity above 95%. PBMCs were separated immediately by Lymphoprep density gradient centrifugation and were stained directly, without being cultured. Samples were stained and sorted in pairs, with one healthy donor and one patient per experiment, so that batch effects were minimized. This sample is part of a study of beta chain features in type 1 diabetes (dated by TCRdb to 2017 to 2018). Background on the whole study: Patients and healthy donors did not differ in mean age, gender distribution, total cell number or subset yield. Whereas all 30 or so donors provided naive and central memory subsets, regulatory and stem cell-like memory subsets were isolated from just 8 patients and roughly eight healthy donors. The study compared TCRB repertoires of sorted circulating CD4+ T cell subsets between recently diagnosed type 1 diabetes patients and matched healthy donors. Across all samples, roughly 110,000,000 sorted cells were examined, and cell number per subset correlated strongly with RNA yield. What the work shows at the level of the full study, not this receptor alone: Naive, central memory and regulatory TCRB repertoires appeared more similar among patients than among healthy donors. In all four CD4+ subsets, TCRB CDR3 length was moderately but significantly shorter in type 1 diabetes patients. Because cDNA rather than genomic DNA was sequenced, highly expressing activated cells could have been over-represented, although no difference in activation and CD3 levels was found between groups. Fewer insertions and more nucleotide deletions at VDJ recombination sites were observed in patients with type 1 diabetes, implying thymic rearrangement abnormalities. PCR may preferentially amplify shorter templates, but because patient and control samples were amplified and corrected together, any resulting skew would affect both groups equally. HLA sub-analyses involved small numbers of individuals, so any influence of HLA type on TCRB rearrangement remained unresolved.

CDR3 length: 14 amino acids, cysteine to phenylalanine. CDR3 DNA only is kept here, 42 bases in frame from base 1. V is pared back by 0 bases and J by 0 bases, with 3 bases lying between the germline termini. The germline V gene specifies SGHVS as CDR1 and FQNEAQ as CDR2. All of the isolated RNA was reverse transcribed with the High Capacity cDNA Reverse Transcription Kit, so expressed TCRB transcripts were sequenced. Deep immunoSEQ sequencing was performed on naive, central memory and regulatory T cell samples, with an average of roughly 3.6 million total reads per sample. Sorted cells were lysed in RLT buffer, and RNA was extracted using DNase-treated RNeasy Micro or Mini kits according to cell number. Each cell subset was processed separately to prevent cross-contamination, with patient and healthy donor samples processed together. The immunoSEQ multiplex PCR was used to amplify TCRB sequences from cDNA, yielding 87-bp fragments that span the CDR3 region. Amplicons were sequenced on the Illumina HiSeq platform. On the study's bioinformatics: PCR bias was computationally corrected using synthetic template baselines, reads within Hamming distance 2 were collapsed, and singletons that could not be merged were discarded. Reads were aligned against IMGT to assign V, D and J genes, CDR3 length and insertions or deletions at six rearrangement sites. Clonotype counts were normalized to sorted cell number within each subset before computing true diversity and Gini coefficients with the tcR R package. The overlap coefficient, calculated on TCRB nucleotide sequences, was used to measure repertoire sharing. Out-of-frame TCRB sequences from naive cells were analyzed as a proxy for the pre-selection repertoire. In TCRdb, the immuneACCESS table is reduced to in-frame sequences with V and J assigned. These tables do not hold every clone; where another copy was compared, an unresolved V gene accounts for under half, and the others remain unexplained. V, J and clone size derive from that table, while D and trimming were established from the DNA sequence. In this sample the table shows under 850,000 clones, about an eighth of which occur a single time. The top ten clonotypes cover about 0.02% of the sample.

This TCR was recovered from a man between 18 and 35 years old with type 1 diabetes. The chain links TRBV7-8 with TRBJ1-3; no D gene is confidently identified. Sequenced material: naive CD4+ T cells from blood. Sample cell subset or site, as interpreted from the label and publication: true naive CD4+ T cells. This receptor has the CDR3 CASSLASSGNTIYF. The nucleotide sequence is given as TGTGCCAGCAGCTTAGCCAGCTCTGGAAACACCATATATTTT.